A single sample is the source of the 31 T cell receptor beta chains below, sequenced in a study of cytomegalovirus exposure and HLA in healthy donors. Primers: 60 Vbeta forward and 13 Jbeta reverse. The assay was immunoSEQ multiplex PCR, and TCRdb's table has in-frame clones only and misses some. This table holds some 150,000 clones, roughly 83% found once. The sequenced material came from PBMCs. The receptors stem from a man in his forties or fifties in good health and CMV-seropositive.

This clone was seen only once. The chain is built from TRBV18 and TRBJ2-6; D not resolved. V was shortened by 2 bases and J by 0 bases, with 8 bases between the two germline ends. The CDR3 has 16 amino acids. CDR1 is KGHSH and CDR2 is LQKENI in the germline V gene. CDR3 region: CASSPFVSSGANVLTF. CDR3 DNA: TGTGCCAGCTCACCATTCGTATCCTCTGGGGCCAACGTCCTGACTTTC.

The rearrangement joins TRBV11-3 to TRBJ1-1, with a tentative D call TRBD1 (5 bases). This CDR3 is 15 amino acids long. V was trimmed by 7 bases and J by 1 base, leaving 16 bases between them. The V gene's germline CDR1 is SGHNT and CDR2 YENEEA. The CDR3, as DNA: TGTGCCAGCACCGCAAGGGGAGGAGGGAACACTGAAGCTTTCTTT. Residues: CASTARGGGNTEAFF.

Here the CDR3 reads CAWSYGTNNEQFF. The CDR3 region has the DNA TGTGCCTGGAGTTACGGGACAAACAATGAGCAGTTCTTC. The rearrangement uses TRBV30 and TRBJ2-1; D is possibly TRBD1 (6 bases). The CDR3 runs to 13 residues. Trimming cost V 2 bases and J 5 bases, with 10 bases left between them. Germline V gives CDR1 GTSNPN, CDR2 SVGIG (reference sequence).

The V and J genes are TRBV7-9 and TRBJ2-3; 10 nucleotides match TRBD2. Germline V gene lookup returns CDR1 SEHNR and CDR2 FQNEAQ (reference sequence). The CDR3 covers 17 residues. The V gene end was trimmed by 5 bases and the J gene end by 5 bases; junction bases not matched to a gene: 13. The CDR3 DNA reads as TGTGCCAGCAGCCCGGAAGGTCTAGCGGGAGCGATAGATACGCAGTATTTT. Its protein is CASSPEGLAGAIDTQYF. The full variable domain, in which reference TRBV7-9 and TRBJ2-3 provide the parts outside the CDR3, is DTGVSQNPRHKITKRGQNVTFRCDPISEHNRLYWYRQTLGQGPEFLTYFQNEAQLEKSRLLSDRFSAERPKGSFSTLEIQRTEQGDSAMYLCASSPEGLAGAIDTQYFGPGTRLTVL.

V gene TRBV30 combines with J gene TRBJ2-7, with D possibly TRBD2 on 6 matching bases. The ends were cut back, 5 bases at V and 6 bases at J, with 14 bases in the middle. The CDR3 is 12 residues long. From germline, CDR1 is GTSNPN and CDR2 SVGIG (reference sequence). The CDR3 nucleotides read TGTGCCTGGGATACGACTAGTTCCGAGCAGTACTTC. It codes for CAWDTTSSEQYF. Combining the CDR3 with reference TRBV30 and TRBJ2-7 gives the whole variable domain SQTIHQWPATLVQPVGSPLSLECTVEGTSNPNLYWYRQAAGRGLQLLFYSVGIGQISSEVPQNLSASRPQDRQFILSSKKLLLSDSGFYLCAWDTTSSEQYFGPGTRLTVT.

V gene TRBV9 combines with J gene TRBJ2-6, with no clear D. Per germline, CDR1 SGDLS and CDR2 YYNGEE. V shed 4 bases and J shed 0 bases, with 8 bases lying between them. There are 15 residues in the CDR3. Here the CDR3 DNA reads TGTGCCAGCAGCTTCACTATCTCTGGGGCCAACGTCCTGACTTTC. This sequence encodes CASSFTISGANVLTF.

Only one count was recorded for this clone. J is TRBJ2-2 and V is TRBV18, with a tentative D call TRBD1 (5 bases). V was cut by 0 bases and J by 6 bases, with 8 bases left in between. The CDR3 is 14 residues long. Germline V lookup: CDR1 KGHSH, CDR2 LQKENI. CDR3 in amino acids: CASSPPSRAGELFF. CDR3 nucleotide sequence: TGTGCCAGCTCACCACCAAGCAGGGCCGGGGAGCTGTTTTTT.

The V call is TRBV12-2, the J call TRBJ1-4; the D segment call TRBD1 is taken from the table without a DNA check. TRBV12-2 is an annotated pseudogene. The CDR3 extends over 20 amino acids. CDR3 sequence reads: CASRLAKSTGLVATNEKLFF. The CDR3, as DNA: TGTGCAAGTCGCTTAGCTAAATCGACAGGGCTAGTTGCAACTAATGAAAAACTGTTTTTT.

The V and J genes are TRBV7-8 and TRBJ2-5, with 7 bases matching TRBD2. The CDR3 sequence is 15 residues long. V gave up 5 bases and J gave up 4 bases; unmatched junction bases: 10. The germline CDR1 and CDR2 sequences are SGHVS and FQNEAQ. CDR3 coding DNA: TGTGCCAGCAGCCGACCGCTGGCGGGAGTAGAGACCCAGTACTTC. Translated: CASSRPLAGVETQYF.

The chain has TRBV4-3 and TRBJ1-1, with a possible D match to TRBD1 (6 bases). The germline gives CDR1 LGHNA, CDR2 YSLEER. V lost 1 base and J lost 5, with 14 bases in between. The length of the CDR3 is 15 residues. CDR3 DNA: TGCGCCAGCAGCCAAGGGGCTCAGGGGAGTACTGAAGCTTTCTTT. Translation: CASSQGAQGSTEAFF.

The DNA of the CDR3 is TGTGCCAGCTCACCACGTTCTAGCGGGGTTTTCGAGACCCAGTACTTC. Translating it yields CASSPRSSGVFETQYF. This chain uses TRBV18 with TRBJ2-5, with 9 bases that match TRBD2. The germline gives CDR1 KGHSH, CDR2 LQKENI. V shed 1 base, J shed 5 bases, and the junction held 8 bases outside the gene matches. CDR3 length equals 16 residues.

This clone showed up just a few times. This chain joins TRBV30 and TRBJ1-5; a possible D gene is TRBD1 (6 bases). The CDR3 length is 13 residues. Germline lookup yields CDR1 GTSNPN and CDR2 SVGIG (reference sequence). V gave up 1 base and J gave up 7 bases, with 11 bases separating them. In DNA form, the CDR3 reads TGTGCCTGGAGTGGCGGGGGCGGACAGCCCCAGCATTTT. It translates to CAWSGGGGQPQHF.

This clone was recorded a few times. V usage is TRBV7-8 and J usage is TRBJ2-2; possible D gene TRBD1, 6 bases. From germline, CDR1 is SGHVS and CDR2 FQNEAQ. V was trimmed by 5 bases and J by 4 bases, leaving 14 bases between them. The CDR3 extends over 15 amino acids. CDR3 DNA: TGTGCCAGCAGCACCACAGGGAGTGGCACCGGGGAGCTGTTTTTT. Translating it yields CASSTTGSGTGELFF.

V is TRBV6-1 and J is TRBJ1-5; the match to TRBD1 covers 8 bases. Per the germline V gene, CDR1 is MNHNS and CDR2 is SASEGT. J gave up 3 bases and V 4 bases, and 5 bases lay outside the gene matches. The CDR3 runs 15 residues. DNA for the CDR3: TGTGCCAGCAGTGCCGGGACAGGATACAATCAGCCCCAGCATTTT. Translated, it gives CASSAGTGYNQPQHF.

This clone was seen a single time. The V and J genes are TRBV30 and TRBJ1-1; tentative D call: TRBD1 (6 bases). Germline loops: CDR1 GTSNPN, CDR2 SVGIG (reference sequence). Trimming stripped 2 bases from V and 2 bases from J, with 9 bases between. The CDR3 consists of 13 residues. The CDR3, as DNA: TGTGCCTGGAGTAAGGACAGAAACACTGAAGCTTTCTTT. Encoded protein: CAWSKDRNTEAFF.

This sequence joins TRBV5-1 and TRBJ2-3; 7 bases agree with TRBD2. The CDR3 covers 19 residues. The V segment lost 1 base and the J segment 1 base; nucleotides outside the gene matches: 15. Germline V gives CDR1 SGHRS, CDR2 YFSETQ. The DNA for the CDR3 is TGCGCCAGCAGCTTGCGGCAGGGAGGTGGGCTAGCGGGCACAGATACGCAGTATTTT. It is translated as CASSLRQGGGLAGTDTQYF. The full variable domain, with the rest looked up from reference TRBV5-1 and TRBJ2-3, is KAGVTQTPRYLIKTRGQQVTLSCSPISGHRSVSWYQQTPGQGLQFLFEYFSETQRNKGNFPGRFSGRQFSNSRSEMNVSTLELGDSALYLCASSLRQGGGLAGTDTQYFGPGTRLTVL.

The V call is TRBV7-8, the J call TRBJ1-6; 10 bases are shared with TRBD1. V gave up 3 bases and J gave up 9 bases; unmatched junction bases: 5. Germline lookup yields CDR1 SGHVS and CDR2 FQNEAQ. This CDR3 has 15 amino acids. The CDR3 protein is CASSFPGQGTSPLHF. The CDR3 bases are TGTGCCAGCAGCTTTCCGGGACAGGGGACTTCACCCCTCCACTTT.

The CDR3 bases are TGCAGCGTGCGGCGGGGGCACCGCACAGATACGCAGTATTTT. Translating gives CSVRRGHRTDTQYF. V is TRBV29-1 and J is TRBJ2-3; the D gene is possibly TRBD2 (7 bases). The V gene lost 6 bases and the J gene lost 1 base, with 14 bases spanning the gap. The CDR3 contains 14 residues. Germline CDR1 and CDR2: SQVTM and ANQGSEA.

This clone showed up just a few times. J is TRBJ1-1 and V is TRBV6-4; 8 nucleotides match TRBD1. This CDR3 has 14 amino acids. Germline V CDR1 and CDR2: MRHNA, SNTAGT. Losses at the gene ends were 5 bases for V and 5 bases for J; bases not matched to a gene: 7. DNA of the CDR3: TGTGCCAGCAGTATAACAGGGGGGGAAACTGAAGCTTTCTTT. Protein sequence: CASSITGGETEAFF.

The CDR3 spells CASSFHSQDYGYTF. CDR3 nucleotide sequence: TGTGCCAGCAGCTTCCACAGCCAGGACTATGGCTACACCTTC. The V and J genes are TRBV7-9 and TRBJ1-2; D remains ambiguous. The CDR3 spans 14 residues. Per the germline V gene, CDR1 is SEHNR and CDR2 is FQNEAQ (reference sequence). The V end was cut by 3 bases, the J end by 3 bases, with 11 bases between.

This clone has only one observation. This chain links TRBV11-3 with TRBJ1-2; the D is unclear. The CDR3 totals 12 residues. Looked up from germline, CDR1 is SGHNT and CDR2 is YENEEA. Trimming pared 2 bases from V and 4 bases from J, leaving 5 bases between. The CDR3 sequence: CASSLFGYGYTF. CDR3 nucleotide sequence: TGTGCCAGCAGCTTATTCGGCTATGGCTACACCTTC.

As to this clone: The same CDR3 is also encoded by other DNA sequences in this sample. This chain uses TRBV5-1 with TRBJ1-2; 9 bases map to TRBD1. Germline CDR1 SGHRS, CDR2 YFSETQ. This CDR3 is 15 amino acids long. J lost 2 bases, V lost 0 bases, and 2 bases had no gene match. The CDR3 sequence: CASSLGGTGNYGYTF. DNA of the CDR3: TGCGCCAGCAGCTTGGGGGGGACAGGGAACTATGGCTACACCTTC.

The V call is TRBV27, the J call TRBJ2-7, with 13 bases matching TRBD2. The junction had 21 bases not matched to a gene; V was cut back by 5 bases and J by 8 bases. The CDR3 sequence is 19 residues long. Germline CDR1 and CDR2: MNHEY and SMNVEV (reference sequence). CDR3 protein: CASSVGGLAGDDKGGQQYF. The CDR3 coding sequence is TGTGCCAGCAGTGTGGGTGGACTAGCGGGAGACGATAAGGGGGGGCAGCAGTACTTC.

The CDR3 sequence is CASSEGTSVREQYF. DNA of the CDR3: TGTGCCAGCAGTGAAGGGACTAGCGTTCGAGAGCAGTACTTC. The chain links TRBV6-1 to TRBJ2-7; TRBD2 aligns across 9 bases. There are 14 residues in the CDR3. Germline CDR1 MNHNS, CDR2 SASEGT. V gave up 1 base and J gave up 7 bases; unmatched junction bases: 5.

The V call is TRBV7-8, the J call TRBJ1-5, with TRBD1 as a possible D gene (5 bases). The CDR3 is 15 amino acids. Germline V lookup: CDR1 SGHVS, CDR2 FQNEAQ. V gave up 1 base and J gave up 5 bases, with 12 bases separating them. CDR3 nucleotides: TGTGCCAGCAGCTTAGACGTAGGGGCCCATCAGCCCCAGCATTTT. It translates to CASSLDVGAHQPQHF.

This chain links TRBV5-1 with TRBJ1-6; no clear D gene. Between the trimmed V and J ends, which lost 4 bases and 9 bases, there was a span of 20 bases. Looked up from germline, CDR1 is SGHRS and CDR2 is YFSETQ. The CDR3 is 16 amino acids. DNA for the CDR3: TGCGCCAGCAGCCTTACAGCCTCAACCACCTTTTCACCCCTCCACTTT. Translated, it gives CASSLTASTTFSPLHF.

This clone was seen only a few times. The chain carries TRBV19 and TRBJ2-2; the match to TRBD1 covers 9 bases. This CDR3 region has 15 residues. Germline lookup yields CDR1 LNHDA and CDR2 SQIVND (reference sequence). The trim removed 6 bases at V and 4 bases at J, leaving 6 bases unmatched. Written as DNA, the CDR3 is TGTGCCAGTAGGACCGGGACAGGGTCCACCGGGGAGCTGTTTTTT. It codes for CASRTGTGSTGELFF.

This clone was seen a few times. This chain joins TRBV28 and TRBJ1-2; D gene uncertain. The germline V and J ends were trimmed by 3 bases and 4 bases, with 12 bases remaining between them. Germline V gene lookup returns CDR1 MDHEN and CDR2 SYDVKM. The CDR3 sequence is 14 residues long. Here the CDR3 DNA reads TGTGCCAGCAGTTTGCTAGAGAAACTCTATGGCTACACCTTC. It is translated as CASSLLEKLYGYTF.

The rearrangement uses TRBV7-9 and TRBJ2-5; perhaps TRBD2 as D (5 bases). Trimming took 2 bases from V and 5 from J, leaving 12 bases between them. Germline V CDR1 and CDR2: SEHNR, FQNEAQ (reference sequence). The CDR3 runs to 14 residues. CDR3 nucleotide sequence: TGTGCCAGCAGCTTAAACCCAACGGGGGAGACCCAGTACTTC. Amino acid sequence: CASSLNPTGETQYF.

V is TRBV30 and J is TRBJ1-3, with D perhaps matching TRBD1 (5 bases). V lost 1 base and J lost 3, with 13 bases in between. Germline CDR1 is GTSNPN and CDR2 is SVGIG (reference sequence). This CDR3 spans 15 amino acids. The CDR3 DNA follows: TGTGCCTGGAGTGGGACAAATCTCTTTGGAAACACCATATATTTT. Amino acid sequence: CAWSGTNLFGNTIYF.

The chain is built from TRBV12-5 and TRBJ2-7, with 9 bases matching TRBD2. The CDR3 loop spans 18 amino acids. The V segment lost 4 bases and the J segment 0 bases; nucleotides outside the gene matches: 13. Germline values: CDR1 LGHNT, CDR2 FRNRAP. The CDR3 protein is CASGSRPLLAGDSYEQYF. In DNA form, the CDR3 reads TGTGCTAGTGGTTCTCGCCCCCTACTAGCGGGTGACTCCTACGAGCAGTACTTC.